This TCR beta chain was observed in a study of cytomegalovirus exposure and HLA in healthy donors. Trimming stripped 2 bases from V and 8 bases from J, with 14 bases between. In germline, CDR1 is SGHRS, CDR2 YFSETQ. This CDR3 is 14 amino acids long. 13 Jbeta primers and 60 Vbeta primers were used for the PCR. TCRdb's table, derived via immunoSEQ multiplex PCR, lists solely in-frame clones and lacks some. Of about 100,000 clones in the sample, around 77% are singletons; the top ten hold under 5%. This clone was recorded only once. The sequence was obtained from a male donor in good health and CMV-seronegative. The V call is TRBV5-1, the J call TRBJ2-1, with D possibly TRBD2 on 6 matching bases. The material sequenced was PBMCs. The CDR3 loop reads CASSLPGTGYEQFF. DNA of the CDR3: TGCGCCAGCAGCTTACCGGGGACTGGGTATGAGCAGTTCTTC. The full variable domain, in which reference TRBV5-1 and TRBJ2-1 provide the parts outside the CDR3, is KAGVTQTPRYLIKTRGQQVTLSCSPISGHRSVSWYQQTPGQGLQFLFEYFSETQRNKGNFPGRFSGRQFSNSRSEMNVSTLELGDSALYLCASSLPGTGYEQFFGPGTRLTVL.